This TCR beta chain came from a study of T cells after posttransplantation cyclophosphamide. The study's findings and limits: Donor CD8+ memory clones often dominated recipient blood repertoires at later times. TRB overlap between skin or GI tissue T cells and blood was limited.

The related graft donor's blood sample was taken on the day of bone marrow donation. Assay used: immunoSEQ multiplex PCR; TCRdb lists only in-frame clones, some missing. The table includes tens of thousands of clones, roughly 95% detected once. With respect to this clone: Antigen unknown.

The CDR3 loop spans 17 amino acids. Germline V CDR1 and CDR2: MGHRA, YSYEKL. V shed 4 bases and J shed 4 bases, with 20 bases lying between them. V usage is TRBV4-1 and J usage is TRBJ1-5, with a weak D call TRBD1 (6 bases). This receptor was taken from a woman in her 30s in good health and a related stem cell transplant donor. Sequencing input: PBMCs. The CDR3 DNA follows: TGCGCCAGCAGCCCTTCTTTGAGAGGGGGTGGGAATCAGCCCCAGCATTTT. Translated: CASSPSLRGGGNQPQHF.